Presented here are 14 T cell receptor beta chains from one specimen sequenced in a study of T cells in Graves' hyperthyroidism and ophthalmopathy. RNA transcripts served as the template for amplifying TCR beta CDR3 regions. The HTBI primer set served for first-round RT-PCR of the TCR CDR3. MiXCR, run by TCRdb on the multiplex PCR reads, gives a single entry per CDR3 protein. The data contain around 530,000 distinct CDR3 sequences, roughly 18% of them seen just once; the ten biggest clones take up about 16%. The material sequenced was blood. These receptors all come from a woman aged 18-35 years with Graves' ophthalmopathy.

The chain carries TRBV6-2 or TRBV6-3 and TRBJ2-4, with no clear D. This CDR3 contains 15 residues. Trimming removed 0 bases at V and 0 bases at J, with 6 bases between. Germline values: CDR1 MNHEY, CDR2 SVGEGT. CDR3 nucleotides: TGTGCCAGCAGTTACTCCTTAATAGCCAAAAACATTCAGTACTTC. Protein product: CASSYSLIAKNIQYF.

This clonotype came up many times. The chain joins TRBV30 to TRBJ2-2; no firm D call. From germline, CDR1 is GTSNPN and CDR2 SVGIG (reference sequence). The CDR3 sequence is 11 residues long. Trimming removed 1 base from V and 6 bases from J, with 3 bases in between. This CDR3 is CAWSASGELFF. For the CDR3, the DNA is TGTGCCTGGAGTGCGTCCGGGGAGCTGTTTTTT.

This clonotype was counted only a few times. The chain uses TRBV20-1 and TRBJ1-1; D is unclear. CDR3 length: 13 amino acids. CDR1 and CDR2 (germline): DFQATT, SNEGSKA (reference sequence). Trimming pared 5 bases from V and 8 bases from J, leaving 18 bases between. CDR3 sequence: CSARKGRPNEAFF. Here the CDR3 DNA reads TGCAGTGCTCGAAAAGGGCGGCCTAACGAAGCTTTCTTT.

This clonotype was recorded at least ten times. The V gene is TRBV6-2 or TRBV6-3, the J gene TRBJ2-7; D remains unclear. The CDR3 consists of 11 residues. Germline CDR1 MNHEY, CDR2 SVGEGT. The germline V and J ends were trimmed by 4 bases and 2 bases, with 3 bases remaining between them. CDR3 residues: CASSSPYEQYF. DNA of the CDR3: TGTGCCAGCAGTTCTCCCTACGAGCAGTACTTC.

This clonotype came up many times. The genes are TRBV5-6 and TRBJ2-7; D gene unclear. The CDR3 runs to 14 residues. Germline CDR1 SGHDT, CDR2 YYEEEE. The V end lost 1 base, the J end lost 5 bases, and 13 bases lay between the germline ends. The CDR3 DNA reads TGTGCCAGCAGCTTGACACGGGTCCGCCACGAGCAGTACTTC. Protein product: CASSLTRVRHEQYF.

This clonotype was detected many times. The rearrangement joins TRBV12-3 or TRBV12-4 to TRBJ1-1; TRBD1 might be the D (6 bases). The V end lost 8 bases, the J end lost 1 base, and 11 bases lay between the germline ends. This CDR3 has 13 amino acids. The CDR3 reads CASWRGGNTEAFF. In DNA, the CDR3 is TGTGCCAGCTGGAGGGGGGGGAACACTGAAGCTTTCTTT.

This clonotype was seen at least ten times. The chain joins TRBV27 to TRBJ2-1; D is possibly TRBD1 or TRBD2 (5 bases each). The length of the CDR3 is 16 residues. V shed 4 bases and J shed 4 bases, with 17 bases lying between them. Germline assignment: CDR1 MNHEY and CDR2 SMNVEV (reference sequence). The CDR3 DNA is TGTGCCAGCAGTTCGACCTTCGGGGACGGTTACAATGAGCAGTTCTTC. It codes for CASSSTFGDGYNEQFF.

The sample holds a few counts of this clonotype. V is TRBV5-1 and J is TRBJ2-5; 8 bases match TRBD1. Germline V gives CDR1 SGHRS, CDR2 YFSETQ. V gave up 4 bases and J gave up 5 bases; unmatched junction bases: 4. This CDR3 has 13 residues. CDR3 DNA sequence: TGCGCCAGCAGCACACAGGGGGGTGAGACCCAGTACTTC. Its protein is CASSTQGGETQYF.

This clonotype was counted at least ten times. The chain joins TRBV30 to TRBJ1-1, with D hard to call. CDR3 length equals 12 residues. V lost 4 bases to trimming and J lost 4 bases, with 10 bases between them. Germline CDR1 reads GTSNPN; CDR2 reads SVGIG (reference sequence). CDR3 nucleotides: TGTGCCTGGACTTTAGGAATCACTGAAGCTTTCTTT. Amino acids: CAWTLGITEAFF.

This clonotype was seen at least ten times. This rearrangement joins TRBV27 to TRBJ2-7; D could derive from TRBD1 or TRBD2 (5 bases each). The germline gives CDR1 MNHEY, CDR2 SMNVEV (reference sequence). CDR3 length: 15 residues. With 4 bases removed from V and 6 bases from J, the gap between germline ends came to 19 bases. The CDR3 nucleotides read TGTGCCAGCAGTTCGTGGGGACGCGCCCTGAGCGAGCAGTACTTC. Amino acids: CASSSWGRALSEQYF.

This clonotype was counted between two and nine times. J is TRBJ1-3 and V is TRBV3-1, with TRBD1 matching 9 bases. This CDR3 spans 14 amino acids. Germline V gene sequence: CDR1 LGHDT, CDR2 YNNKEL (reference sequence). Unmatched junction bases numbered 11, after V lost 5 bases and J lost 12 bases. This chain's CDR3 is CASSNTGGRDIIYF. The DNA of the CDR3 is TGTGCCAGCAGCAATACAGGGGGCCGGGACATCATATATTTT.

At least ten counts were recorded for this clonotype. The gene calls are TRBV12-3 or TRBV12-4 and TRBJ1-1; D is unclear. The CDR3 has 17 amino acids. Trimming took off 4 bases at V and 6 bases at J, with 24 bases between the two ends. CDR3 nucleotides: TGTGCCAGCAGTTATGGGCTGCTAAGGGAGGGCCCGTCTGAAGCTTTCTTT. Its translation is CASSYGLLREGPSEAFF.

Turning to this clonotype: A much larger clone lies a single base off, so this may be a read error. The V call is TRBV28, the J call TRBJ1-5, with no clear D. The CDR3 consists of 12 residues. Germline CDR1 is MDHEN and CDR2 is SYDVKM. V lost 4 bases, J lost 3 bases, and 4 bases lay in between. The CDR3 sequence: CASSWVNQPQHF. For the CDR3, the DNA is TGTGCCAGCAGTTGGGTCAATCAGCCCCAGCATTTT.

This clonotype has at least ten counts. This sequence joins TRBV7-3 and TRBJ2-5, with TRBD1 as a possible D gene (6 bases). The CDR3 runs 15 residues. Deletions cut 4 bases from V and 2 bases from J, with 14 bases between. In germline, CDR1 is SGHTA, CDR2 FQGTGA. In DNA form, the CDR3 reads TGTGCCAGCAGCTGGTCCGGGACACGGCAAGAGACCCAGTACTTC. Its protein product is CASSWSGTRQETQYF.